This T cell receptor beta chain was documented in a study of vaccination effects on CD4 cells after COVID-19. Across the study: Subjects were given two BNT162b2 or mRNA-1273 vaccine doses. Findings and limits, study-wide: Missing from the study were early post-infection timepoints, and its convalescent patients were few.

The CDR3 contains 18 residues. Germline V gene data show CDR1 as MNHNS and CDR2 as SASEGT. Unmatched junction bases numbered 4, after V lost 1 base and J lost 0 bases. Expansion with viral peptide pools was applied to antigen-specific CD4+ T cells by the ViraFEST assay prior to sequencing. Following culture for about 11 days, CD4+ T cells were isolated. Testing of the vaccine recipients showed negative nucleocapsid antibodies and no prior SARS-CoV-2 infection. With roughly 10 ug/ml peptides and about 9.2 IU/ml IL-2, a few million PBMC per well were cultured. Days 3 and 7 were when half the medium was replaced with IL-2 medium. Worth noting for this clone: What it recognizes is unknown.

This table comes from immunoSEQ multiplex PCR, and its TCRdb copy is limited to in-frame clones, with some not included. The data contain tens of thousands of clones, about two thirds of them singletons. The receptor was isolated from a human donor who received a COVID-19 vaccine. The chain carries TRBV6-1 and TRBJ1-6; 9 bases agree with TRBD1. The starting material was CD4+ T cells from PBMCs cultured with SARS-CoV-2 spike peptides, obtained before COVID-19 vaccination. CDR3 in DNA: TGTGCCAGCAGTGAAGGGACAGGGGCCAACTCCTATAATTCACCCCTCCACTTT. Its translation: CASSEGTGANSYNSPLHF.